The 25 T cell receptor beta chains reported below all come from one sample, sequenced in a study of blood T cells in healthy people across ages. Together with a sample-barcoded 5' primer, a J-beta primer mix was included in a second PCR lasting roughly 6 to 12 cycles. TCRdb re-called the 5' RACE reads with MiXCR, one entry per CDR3 protein. The sample contains hundreds of thousands of distinct CDR3 sequences, approximately 40% of which appear only once. Source material: blood. Receptor source: an elderly man in good health.

The chain joins TRBV20-1 to TRBJ2-7; D gene unclear. V was cut by 5 bases and J by 3 bases, with 8 bases left in between. CDR1 is DFQATT, CDR2 SNEGSKA, per germline (reference sequence). The CDR3 covers 11 residues. In DNA, the CDR3 is TGCAGTGCTGGGCCCTACTACGAGCAGTACTTC. This codes for CSAGPYYEQYF.

This chain connects TRBV12-3 or TRBV12-4 to TRBJ2-7, with D perhaps TRBD1 (9 bases). The CDR3 loop spans 22 amino acids. V lost 6 bases and J lost 0, with 36 bases in between. This CDR3 reads CASSTDRGIVLSGGLSSYEQYF. The CDR3 DNA is TGTGCCAGCAGCACTGACAGGGGGATAGTCCTAAGCGGGGGCCTTAGCTCCTACGAGCAGTACTTC.

There are a few counts of this clonotype. In DNA, the CDR3 is TGTGCCAGCAGCTTATGGGGAAACAATGAGCAGTTCTTC. It translates to CASSLWGNNEQFF. This sequence joins TRBV7-3 and TRBJ2-1; D is unclear. V dropped 2 bases and J dropped 5 bases, with 7 bases sitting between them. Germline values: CDR1 SGHTA, CDR2 FQGTGA. The CDR3 is 13 amino acids.

In the case of this clonotype: An end of the junction does not agree with germline; a read error may underlie this. CDR3 region: CANSEPAGWPLNEQFF. Here the CDR3 DNA reads TGTGCCAACAGTGAACCGGCGGGATGGCCCCTAAATGAGCAGTTCTTC. The rearrangement links TRBV2 to TRBJ2-1; D might be TRBD2 (6 bases). This CDR3 has 16 residues. The germline gives CDR1 SNHLY, CDR2 FYNNEI.

This clonotype was detected only a few times. The V and J genes are TRBV10-2 and TRBJ2-1; TRBD2 is a possible D gene (6 bases). CDR3 length: 14 amino acids. V was cut by 4 bases and J by 9 bases, with 16 bases left in between. Germline values: CDR1 WSHSY, CDR2 SAAADI. Written as DNA, the CDR3 is TGCGCCAGCAGTGGAGCGGTCCACGGGGGTGAGCAGTTCTTC. It yields the protein CASSGAVHGGEQFF.

DNA of the CDR3: TGTGCCAGCAGCGCGACTTGGGACAGCCCCTACGAGCAGTACTTC. Its translation is CASSATWDSPYEQYF. The chain combines TRBV9 with TRBJ2-7; 7 bases match TRBD1. Losses at the gene ends were 3 bases for V and 2 bases for J; bases not matched to a gene: 8. Germline V gene lookup returns CDR1 SGDLS and CDR2 YYNGEE. CDR3 length equals 15 residues.

J is TRBJ1-2 and V is TRBV6-2 or TRBV6-3; TRBD1 is a possible D gene (5 bases). CDR1 is MNHEY and CDR2 is SVGEGT in the germline V gene. V was clipped by 5 bases and J by 7 bases, with 17 bases between them. CDR3 size: 14 residues. The chain's CDR3 is CASSDNRGLSGYTF. The CDR3, as DNA: TGTGCCAGCAGTGACAATCGGGGGTTAAGTGGCTACACCTTC.

The chain has TRBV4-2 and TRBJ2-1, with 13 nucleotides matching TRBD2. The CDR3 is 17 residues long. CDR1 LGHNA and CDR2 YNFKEQ come from the germline V gene. The junction had 9 bases not matched to a gene; V was cut back by 2 bases and J by 8 bases. In DNA form, the CDR3 reads TGTGCCAGCAGCCAATCTACTACTAGCGGGAGGGGGGATGAGCAGTTCTTC. Residues: CASSQSTTSGRGDEQFF.

The table lists this clonotype with a few counts. The chain combines TRBV20-1 with TRBJ2-5, with D maybe TRBD2 (5 bases). Germline V gene lookup returns CDR1 DFQATT and CDR2 SNEGSKA (reference sequence). Trimming took 1 base from V and 4 from J, leaving 13 bases between them. The CDR3 contains 14 residues. CDR3: CSARAPSGGETQYF. CDR3 nucleotide sequence: TGCAGTGCTAGAGCCCCGAGCGGTGGAGAGACCCAGTACTTC.

This clonotype was found many times. This rearrangement joins TRBV28 to TRBJ2-4; possibly TRBD2 for D (5 bases). The CDR3 length is 14 residues. Trimming stripped 4 bases from V and 6 bases from J, with 13 bases between. Germline assignment: CDR1 MDHEN and CDR2 SYDVKM. The CDR3 nucleotides read TGTGCCAGCAGTTCTCGGGATTCTCGAAACATTCAGTACTTC. As protein: CASSSRDSRNIQYF. The whole variable domain, filled in from reference TRBV28 and TRBJ2-4, reads DVKVTQSSRYLVKRTGEKVFLECVQDMDHENMFWYRQDPGLGLRLIYFSYDVKMKEKGDIPEGYSVSREKKERFSLILESASTNQTSMYLCASSSRDSRNIQYFGAGTRLSVL.

The chain links TRBV4-3 to TRBJ2-3, with D tentatively TRBD1 (6 bases). The CDR3 runs to 18 residues. Germline V gene data show CDR1 as LGHNA and CDR2 as YSLEER. V was clipped by 2 bases and J by 4 bases, with 22 bases between them. This CDR3 reads CASSQLSGQKKSADTQYF. DNA for the CDR3: TGCGCCAGCAGCCAACTATCCGGACAGAAGAAAAGTGCAGATACGCAGTATTTT.

This clonotype was seen repeatedly, ten times or more. This rearrangement joins TRBV29-1 to TRBJ2-5, with 7 bases fitting TRBD2. V lost 6 bases and J lost 0; bases outside the gene matches: 7. This CDR3 region has 14 residues. Germline CDR1 reads SQVTM; CDR2 reads ANQGSEA. The CDR3 region is CSVPGLGYQETQYF. CDR3 sequence (DNA): TGCAGCGTCCCAGGACTAGGGTACCAAGAGACCCAGTACTTC. Based on the CDR3 plus reference TRBV29-1 and TRBJ2-5, the full variable domain is SAVISQKPSRDICQRGTSLTIQCQVDSQVTMMFWYRQQPGQSLTLIATANQGSEATYESGFVIDKFPISRPNLTFSTLTVSNMSPEDSSIYLCSVPGLGYQETQYFGPGTRLLVL.

The chain carries TRBV18 and TRBJ2-7; D is perhaps TRBD1 (5 bases). The CDR3 is 13 residues long. The germline gives CDR1 KGHSH, CDR2 LQKENI. Trimming removed 3 bases from V and 2 bases from J, with 8 bases in between. DNA for the CDR3: TGTGCCAGCTCACCCCCGACAGCCTACGAGCAGTACTTC. It encodes CASSPPTAYEQYF.

The CDR3 region is CSATGTSGGVETQYF. The CDR3 DNA follows: TGCAGTGCCACGGGGACTAGCGGGGGAGTAGAGACCCAGTACTTC. This chain joins TRBV20-1 and TRBJ2-7; 14 nucleotides line up with TRBD2. TRBJ2-5 matches the DNA end more closely, so the J call is doubtful. Germline V gene sequence: CDR1 DFQATT, CDR2 SNEGSKA (reference sequence). The CDR3 is made up of 15 amino acids.

The V gene is TRBV3-1, the J gene TRBJ2-1; a weak D match, TRBD2 (6 bases). Germline loops: CDR1 LGHDT, CDR2 YNNKEL (reference sequence). The CDR3 sequence is 21 residues long. V was trimmed by 0 bases and J by 9 bases, leaving 33 bases between them. CDR3 sequence: CASSQDLGASIVTSRDSEQFF. The DNA of the CDR3 is TGTGCCAGCAGCCAAGATCTTGGCGCCTCTATAGTAACTAGCCGGGATAGTGAGCAGTTCTTC.

In this sample, this clonotype turned up a few times. The chain employs TRBV4-2 and TRBJ1-4; D remains unclear. CDR3 length: 13 amino acids. CDR1 and CDR2 from the germline V gene are LGHNA and YNFKEQ. Trimming stripped 2 bases from V and 8 bases from J, with 9 bases between. The CDR3 reads CASSQRREEKLFF. The CDR3 DNA sequence: TGTGCCAGCAGCCAACGACGGGAGGAAAAACTGTTTTTT.

V is TRBV20-1 and J is TRBJ2-3, with a possible D match to TRBD2 (5 bases). CDR1 is DFQATT, CDR2 SNEGSKA, per germline (reference sequence). The CDR3 extends over 14 amino acids. The V end was cut by 1 base, the J end by 10 bases, with 18 bases between. The DNA of the CDR3 is TGCAGTGCTAGAGGAGGAAGAGGAGGAACTCCGCAGTATTTT. It specifies CSARGGRGGTPQYF.

As to this clonotype: A much larger clone is a single base away; this may be a read error. The chain carries TRBV21-1 and TRBJ2-6. TRBV21-1 represents a pseudogene. The CDR3 is made up of 15 amino acids. For the CDR3, the DNA is TGTGCCAGAAGCAAAGCGGACTCTGGGGCCAACGTCCTGACTTTC. Translation: CARSKADSGANVLTF.

This chain uses TRBV7-9 with TRBJ2-3; 10 bases are shared with TRBD1. With V trimmed by 5 bases and J by 2 bases, 4 bases remained unmatched. Germline V gene data show CDR1 as SEHNR and CDR2 as FQNEAQ (reference sequence). There are 15 residues in the CDR3. The CDR3 region has the DNA TGTGCCAGCAGCGACCGACAGGGGGCCACAGATACGCAGTATTTT. This translates into CASSDRQGATDTQYF.

The chain recombines TRBV19 with TRBJ1-1, with D uncertain. The CDR3 spans 15 residues. Germline V lookup: CDR1 LNHDA, CDR2 SQIVND (reference sequence). The germline V and J ends were trimmed by 4 bases and 6 bases, with 18 bases remaining between them. The CDR3 sequence: CASSTRKTPTPEAFF. CDR3 nucleotide sequence: TGTGCCAGTAGTACCCGTAAGACACCAACTCCTGAAGCTTTCTTT.

This clonotype was observed a few times. V usage is TRBV29-1 and J usage is TRBJ2-5, with D uncertain. Trimming cost V 4 bases and J 3 bases, with 6 bases left between them. The CDR3 loop spans 11 amino acids. CDR1 and CDR2 (germline): SQVTM, ANQGSEA. The CDR3 nucleotides read TGCAGCGTTGTTCAAGAAGAGACCCAGTACTTC. Protein product: CSVVQEETQYF.

The chain carries TRBV7-2 and TRBJ2-3; the match to TRBD2 covers 10 bases. Germline assignment: CDR1 SGHTA and CDR2 FQGNSA. This CDR3 spans 15 amino acids. Losses at the gene ends were 6 bases for V and 3 bases for J; bases not matched to a gene: 6. The CDR3 DNA sequence: TGTGCCAGCAGACTGCTAGCGGGAGCGACAGATACGCAGTATTTT. Translated, it gives CASRLLAGATDTQYF.

This clonotype showed up many times. Written as DNA, the CDR3 is TGCAGCGGGCGAGGGGCCCCCCCCTCCTACGAGCAGTACTTC. Protein product: CSGRGAPPSYEQYF. This chain connects TRBV29-1 to TRBJ2-7, with D possibly called TRBD1 or TRBD2 (5 bases each). CDR3 length: 14 amino acids. The V end was cut by 7 bases, the J end by 0 bases, with 16 bases between. The germline CDR1 and CDR2 sequences are SQVTM and ANQGSEA.

Concerning this clonotype: Being one base from a much bigger clone, this may be a read error. The chain couples TRBV20-1 to TRBJ2-3; D ambiguous. This CDR3 region has 12 residues. Germline V CDR1 and CDR2: DFQATT, SNEGSKA (reference sequence). The CDR3 DNA is TGCAGTGCTGGAGATGGTGTGGGAACGCAGTATTTT. Amino acids: CSAGDGVGTQYF.

The chain links TRBV2 to TRBJ2-1, with 10 bases lining up with TRBD1. In germline, CDR1 is SNHLY, CDR2 FYNNEI. The J segment lost 4 bases and the V segment lost 6 bases, leaving 3 bases of the junction unmatched. The CDR3 is 14 amino acids. CDR3 DNA sequence: TGTGCCAGCAGGAGGACAGGGGGATACAATGAGCAGTTCTTC. Translating it yields CASRRTGGYNEQFF.